These T cell receptor beta chains were read from a single sample in a study of blood T cells in healthy people across ages. MiXCR, applied by TCRdb to the 5' RACE reads, yields one record per CDR3 protein. The sample includes 700,000 to 1,000,000 distinct CDR3 sequences, 40% to 50% of them seen just once. The sample was blood. Every receptor here comes from a man in his 60s in good health. Both conserved end residues are part of each CDR3. A D gene is named only where the DNA matches it firmly. Some rows mark clone size as missing; the rest say once, few, many or name a class of expanded clone.

j_gene,v_gene,abundance,d_gene,CDR3nt,CDR3aa
TRBJ1-5,TRBV6-6,-,-,TGTGCCAGCAGTTACGCCTCCAGGGAGACGCAGCCCCAGCATTTT,CASSYASRETQPQHF
TRBJ1-2,TRBV12-3/TRBV12-4,-,TRBD1,TGTGCCAGCAGTTTAGAGTCGGGACAGTCTCCCTATGGCTACACCTTC,CASSLESGQSPYGYTF
TRBJ2-7,TRBV11-3,-,-,TGTGCCAGCAGCCAGAAGGCCAATTACGAGCAGTACTTC,CASSQKANYEQYF
TRBJ1-1,TRBV5-1,few,TRBD1,TGCGCCAGCAGGAGAGTGCCAGGGGGTGTAGCTGAAGCTTTCTTT,CASRRVPGGVAEAFF
TRBJ1-1,TRBV12-3/TRBV12-4,-,-,TGTGCCAGCAGGACAGGTTTTTCTGAAGCTTTCTTT,CASRTGFSEAFF
TRBJ1-2,TRBV6-5,-,TRBD1,TGTGCCAGCAGAACAGGGGGAGCTGGCTACACCTTC,CASRTGGAGYTF
TRBJ2-1,TRBV4-1,-,-,TGCGCCAGCAGCCAAGGCCAGTCCTGGAATGAGCAGTTCTTC,CASSQGQSWNEQFF
TRBJ2-7,TRBV19,-,-,TGTGCCAGTAGTATAGCCCCTAGGGGGGAGCAGTACTTC,CASSIAPRGEQYF
TRBJ2-3,TRBV29-1,-,TRBD2,TGCAGCGCCGAAACTAGCGGGGGGGCGTCTACGCAGTATTTT,CSAETSGGASTQYF
TRBJ2-1,TRBV5-1,-,TRBD2,TGCGCCAGCAGCTTGGCCAGCGGGAGGTATGAGCAGTTCTTC,CASSLASGRYEQFF
TRBJ2-1,TRBV6-6,-,TRBD2,TGTGCCAGCACAACTAGCGGGGCTCTCTCCTACAATGAGCAGTTCTTC,CASTTSGALSYNEQFF
TRBJ2-5,TRBV7-3,few,-,TGTGCCAGCAGCTTGGGAGGGGGGACTGAGACCCAGTACTTC,CASSLGGGTETQYF
TRBJ2-1,TRBV2,-,-,TGTGCCAGCAGTGAAGTGTTAGCGGTACAGGAGACCCAGTTCTTC,CASSEVLAVQETQFF
TRBJ1-1,TRBV20-1,-,-,TGCAGTGCTAGTCAGGGCAAAAACGAAGCTTTCTTT,CSASQGKNEAFF
TRBJ2-3,TRBV4-3,-,-,TGCGCCAGCAGCCAAGAGTCAGGACGTGGGGATACGCAGTATTTT,CASSQESGRGDTQYF
TRBJ1-1,TRBV6-6,-,-,TGTGCCAGCAGTTACTCAGACCCCCGGACTGAAGCTTTCTTT,CASSYSDPRTEAFF
TRBJ2-5,TRBV7-2,many,-,TGTGCCAGCAGCTTAGCGGGGGCACAAGAGACCCAGTACTTC,CASSLAGAQETQYF
TRBJ2-1,TRBV7-2,-,-,TGTGCCTGCAGCTCGGGACTGCCTGGCAATGAGCAGTTCTTC,CACSSGLPGNEQFF